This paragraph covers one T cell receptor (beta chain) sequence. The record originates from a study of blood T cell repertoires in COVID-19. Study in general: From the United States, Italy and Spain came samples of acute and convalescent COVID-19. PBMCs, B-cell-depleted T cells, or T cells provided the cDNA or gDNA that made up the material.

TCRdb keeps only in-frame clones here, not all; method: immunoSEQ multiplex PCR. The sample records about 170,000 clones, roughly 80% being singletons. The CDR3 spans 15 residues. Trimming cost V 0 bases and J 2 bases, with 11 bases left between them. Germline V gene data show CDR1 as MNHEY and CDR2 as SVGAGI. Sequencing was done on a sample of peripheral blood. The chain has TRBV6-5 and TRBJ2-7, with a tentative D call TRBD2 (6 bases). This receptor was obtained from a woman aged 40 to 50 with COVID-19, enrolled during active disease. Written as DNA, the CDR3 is TGTGCCAGCAGTTACTCGGCTAGCGAGACCTACGAGCAGTACTTC. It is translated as CASSYSASETYEQYF.